The 20 T cell receptor beta chains below all came from one sample that was sequenced in a study of early T cells in non-severe SARS-CoV-2 infection. TCRdb re-called the 5' RACE reads through MiXCR, storing one row per CDR3 protein. The table records 95,000 to 120,000 distinct CDR3 sequences, about an eighth of them present only once. The specimen was whole blood. These receptors were obtained from an adult who was a healthcare worker with PCR-confirmed SARS-CoV-2 infection or an uninfected control (not recorded which).

This clonotype was seen repeatedly, ten times or more. The V gene is TRBV11-3, the J gene TRBJ1-1; 10 bases align to TRBD1. This CDR3 contains 16 residues. Germline values: CDR1 SGHNT, CDR2 YENEEA. J lost 1 base, V lost 5 bases, and 7 bases had no gene match. CDR3 sequence reads: CASSPRDRGGNTEAFF. The DNA for the CDR3 is TGTGCCAGCAGCCCCCGGGACAGGGGAGGGAACACTGAAGCTTTCTTT. Combining the CDR3 with reference TRBV11-3 and TRBJ1-1 gives the whole variable domain EAGVVQSPRYKIIEKKQPVAFWCNPISGHNTLYWYLQNLGQGPELLIRYENEEAVDDSQLPKDRFSAERLKGVDSTLKIQPAELGDSAVYLCASSPRDRGGNTEAFFGQGTRLTVV.

The sample holds many counts of this clonotype. The V gene is TRBV7-2, the J gene TRBJ2-1, with 16 bases identical to TRBD2. The CDR3 has 16 residues. V shed 3 bases and J 8 bases; nucleotides not matched to a gene: 4. Germline CDR1 reads SGHTA; CDR2 reads FQGNSA. This CDR3 is CASSFSGTSGGDEQFF. CDR3 DNA sequence: TGTGCCAGCAGCTTCTCCGGGACTAGCGGGGGGGATGAGCAGTTCTTC.

This clonotype was seen a few times. V is TRBV7-6 and J is TRBJ2-1; tentative D call: TRBD2 (6 bases). The CDR3 runs to 16 residues. Between the trimmed V and J ends, which lost 0 bases and 3 bases, there was a span of 12 bases. Germline V gives CDR1 SGHVS, CDR2 FNYEAQ. The CDR3 loop is CASSLASWRGYNEQFF. CDR3 in DNA: TGTGCCAGCAGCTTAGCCTCGTGGCGGGGCTACAATGAGCAGTTCTTC. The entire variable domain, with the rest obtained from reference TRBV7-6 and TRBJ2-1, is as follows: GAGVSQSPRYKVTKRGQDVALRCDPISGHVSLYWYRQALGQGPEFLTYFNYEAQQDKSGLPNDRFSAERPEGSISTLTIQRTEQRDSAMYRCASSLASWRGYNEQFFGPGTRLTVL.

V is TRBV29-1 and J is TRBJ2-7; 7 nucleotides agree with TRBD1. Trimming removed 3 bases from V and 5 bases from J; junction bases left unmatched: 13. Germline CDR1 SQVTM, CDR2 ANQGSEA. The CDR3 covers 15 residues. As DNA, the CDR3 is TGCAGCGTTGAGGGAGAAGGGGGCACGGGAAACGAGCAGTACTTC. Translated: CSVEGEGGTGNEQYF.

This chain joins TRBV29-1 and TRBJ1-5, with a tentative D call TRBD1 (6 bases). In germline, CDR1 is SQVTM, CDR2 ANQGSEA. Trimming pared 7 bases from V and 6 bases from J, leaving 13 bases between. There are 12 residues in the CDR3. The CDR3: CSGQIRGQPQHF. In DNA form, the CDR3 reads TGCAGCGGACAAATCAGGGGTCAGCCCCAGCATTTT. Full variable domain (missing parts from reference TRBV29-1 and TRBJ1-5): SAVISQKPSRDICQRGTSLTIQCQVDSQVTMMFWYRQQPGQSLTLIATANQGSEATYESGFVIDKFPISRPNLTFSTLTVSNMSPEDSSIYLCSGQIRGQPQHFGDGTRLSIL.

The rearrangement links TRBV12-3 or TRBV12-4 to TRBJ2-1, with 8 bases that match TRBD1. The CDR3 contains 16 residues. Unmatched junction bases numbered 9, after V lost 3 bases and J lost 5 bases. CDR3 coding DNA: TGTGCCAGCAGTTTTCTGGGACAGGCGAAGGACAATGAGCAGTTCTTC. As protein: CASSFLGQAKDNEQFF.

J is TRBJ1-5 and V is TRBV18, with D possibly TRBD1 on 5 matching bases. Trimming took off 0 bases at V and 2 bases at J, with 11 bases between the two ends. This CDR3 region has 16 residues. Germline V lookup: CDR1 KGHSH, CDR2 LQKENI. In DNA form, the CDR3 reads TGTGCCAGCTCACCACCGGGGGGTAAGGGCAATCAGCCCCAGCATTTT. It encodes CASSPPGGKGNQPQHF.

The gene calls are TRBV27 and TRBJ2-1; D is possibly TRBD1 or TRBD2 (8 bases each). The CDR3 spans 19 residues. Per germline, CDR1 MNHEY and CDR2 SMNVEV (reference sequence). Trimming took off 3 bases at V and 5 bases at J, with 26 bases between the two ends. Here the CDR3 DNA reads TGTGCCAGCAGTTTGCGCACTTGGGACAGGCCTAGCGGGCACAATGAGCAGTTCTTC. This translates into CASSLRTWDRPSGHNEQFF.

The sample holds many counts of this clonotype. The chain couples TRBV7-9 to TRBJ2-5, with D unresolved. Germline V gene lookup returns CDR1 SEHNR and CDR2 FQNEAQ (reference sequence). CDR3 length: 16 amino acids. Trimming stripped 1 base from V and 2 bases from J, with 14 bases between. The CDR3 region has the DNA TGTGCCAGCAGCTTAGGTAGTACGGCAGGTCAAGAGACCCAGTACTTC. Protein product: CASSLGSTAGQETQYF. The entire variable domain, with the rest obtained from reference TRBV7-9 and TRBJ2-5, is as follows: DTGVSQNPRHKITKRGQNVTFRCDPISEHNRLYWYRQTLGQGPEFLTYFQNEAQLEKSRLLSDRFSAERPKGSFSTLEIQRTEQGDSAMYLCASSLGSTAGQETQYFGPGTRLLVL.

This clonotype was seen a handful of times. The CDR3 region has the DNA TGTGCCAGCAGTGAATGGGAGTTAGGAAATGAGCAGTTCTTC. Translating gives CASSEWELGNEQFF. V and J are TRBV2 and TRBJ2-1; a weak D match, TRBD2 (5 bases). V lost 2 bases, J lost 7 bases, and 12 bases lay in between. Germline V CDR1 and CDR2: SNHLY, FYNNEI. This CDR3 spans 14 amino acids. Together with reference TRBV2 and TRBJ2-1, the CDR3 gives the full variable domain: EPEVTQTPSHQVTQMGQEVILRCVPISNHLYFYWYRQILGQKVEFLVSFYNNEISEKSEIFDDQFSVERPDGSNFTLKIRSTKLEDSAMYFCASSEWELGNEQFFGPGTRLTVL.

This clonotype was observed many times. V and J are TRBV14 and TRBJ1-5; perhaps TRBD1 as D (6 bases). V lost 0 bases to trimming and J lost 3 bases, with 15 bases between them. CDR3 length equals 17 residues. In germline, CDR1 is SGHDN, CDR2 FVKESK. This CDR3 is CASSQDTYRVHNQPQHF. CDR3 in DNA: TGTGCCAGCAGCCAAGATACGTACAGGGTCCACAATCAGCCCCAGCATTTT.

This clonotype was found a few times. The chain carries TRBV9 and TRBJ1-6; TRBD1 might be the D (5 bases). This CDR3 has 15 residues. V shed 0 bases and J shed 7 bases, with 11 bases lying between them. The germline V gene encodes CDR1 SGDLS and CDR2 YYNGEE. The CDR3 region is CASSVDPDSNSPLHF. In DNA form, the CDR3 reads TGTGCCAGCAGCGTAGACCCCGACAGCAATTCACCCCTCCACTTT.

The chain couples TRBV5-5 to TRBJ2-4; 7 nucleotides line up with TRBD2. This CDR3 is 18 amino acids long. With V trimmed by 4 bases and J by 5 bases, 18 bases remained unmatched. Germline V CDR1 and CDR2: SGHKS, YYEKEE (reference sequence). The CDR3 DNA sequence: TGTGCCAGCAGCCCCCTTTGGGAGGGCCGGGGCGGGGAAAACATTCAGTACTTC. The encoded protein is CASSPLWEGRGGENIQYF.

This clonotype was seen repeatedly, ten times or more. The rearrangement uses TRBV18 and TRBJ2-1, with D unresolved. CDR1 and CDR2 from the germline V gene are KGHSH and LQKENI. V shed 0 bases and J shed 13 bases, with 16 bases lying between them. The CDR3 is 14 residues long. The DNA for the CDR3 is TGTGCCAGCTCACCACCGGAGACCCGCGGTTATCAGTTCTTC. Protein product: CASSPPETRGYQFF. Full variable domain (rest looked up from reference TRBV18 and TRBJ2-1): NAGVMQNPRHLVRRRGQEARLRCSPMKGHSHVYWYRQLPEEGLKFMVYLQKENIIDESGMPKERFSAEFPKEGPSILRIQQVVRGDSAAYFCASSPPETRGYQFFGPGTRLTVL.

This chain connects TRBV11-2 to TRBJ1-2; D is possibly TRBD1 (5 bases). This CDR3 has 13 amino acids. V shed 0 bases and J shed 6 bases, with 8 bases lying between them. In germline, CDR1 is SGHAT, CDR2 FQNNGV. CDR3 region: CASSLDLDNGYTF. In DNA, the CDR3 is TGTGCCAGCAGCTTAGATCTGGACAATGGCTACACCTTC.

This clonotype appeared a few times. This chain links TRBV11-2 with TRBJ1-1; the D is unclear. The V end lost 4 bases, the J end lost 3 bases, and 9 bases lay between the germline ends. This CDR3 has 13 residues. Germline CDR1 is SGHAT and CDR2 is FQNNGV. The CDR3 protein is CASSWAWDTEAFF. The CDR3 DNA reads as TGTGCCAGCAGCTGGGCGTGGGACACTGAAGCTTTCTTT.

This chain joins TRBV11-3 and TRBJ2-7; perhaps TRBD2 as D (5 bases). The V end was cut by 3 bases, the J end by 2 bases, with 11 bases between. This CDR3 has 14 residues. From germline, CDR1 is SGHNT and CDR2 YENEEA. The CDR3 region is CASSLGDYAYEQYF. Here the CDR3 DNA reads TGTGCCAGCAGCTTGGGAGACTACGCCTACGAGCAGTACTTC.

The chain recombines TRBV7-2 with TRBJ1-2, with 7 nucleotides matching TRBD1. The CDR3 runs 17 residues. V shed 5 bases and J 4 bases; nucleotides not matched to a gene: 16. Looked up from germline, CDR1 is SGHTA and CDR2 is FQGNSA. CDR3 amino acids: CASSPSPPPGQSYGYTF. CDR3 sequence (DNA): TGTGCCAGCAGCCCCTCGCCCCCCCCGGGACAGTCCTATGGCTACACCTTC.

The chain combines TRBV28 with TRBJ1-6, with unresolved D. The CDR3 sequence is 15 residues long. CDR1 and CDR2 from the germline V gene are MDHEN and SYDVKM. The V end was cut by 6 bases, the J end by 8 bases, with 17 bases between. As DNA, the CDR3 is TGTGCCAGCAGGGTCCCCCGGTTAACCGATTCACCCCTCCACTTT. This encodes CASRVPRLTDSPLHF.

At least ten counts were recorded for this clonotype. The chain joins TRBV11-3 to TRBJ2-7; D gene unclear. CDR3 length: 11 residues. The ends were cut back, 9 bases at V and 3 bases at J, with 9 bases in the middle. Per germline, CDR1 SGHNT and CDR2 YENEEA. This CDR3 reads CASRMNYEQYF. The CDR3, as DNA: TGTGCCAGTAGGATGAACTACGAGCAGTACTTC.